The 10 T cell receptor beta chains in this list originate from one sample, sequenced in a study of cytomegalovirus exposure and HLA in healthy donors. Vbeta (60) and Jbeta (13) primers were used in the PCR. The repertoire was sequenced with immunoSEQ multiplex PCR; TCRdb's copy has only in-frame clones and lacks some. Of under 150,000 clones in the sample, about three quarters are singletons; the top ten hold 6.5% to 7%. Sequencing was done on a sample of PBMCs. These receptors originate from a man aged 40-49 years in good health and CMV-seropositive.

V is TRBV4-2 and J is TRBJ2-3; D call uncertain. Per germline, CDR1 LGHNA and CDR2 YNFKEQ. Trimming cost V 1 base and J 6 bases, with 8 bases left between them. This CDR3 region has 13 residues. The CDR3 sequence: CASSQARSDTQYF. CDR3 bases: TGTGCCAGCAGCCAAGCTAGGTCCGATACGCAGTATTTT.

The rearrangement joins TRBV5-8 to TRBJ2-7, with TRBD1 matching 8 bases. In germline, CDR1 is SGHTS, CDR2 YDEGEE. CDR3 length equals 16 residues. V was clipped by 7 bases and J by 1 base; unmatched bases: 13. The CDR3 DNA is TGTGCCAGCGCTACCCACCGACAGGGGATTTCCTACGAGCAGTACTTC. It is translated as CASATHRQGISYEQYF.

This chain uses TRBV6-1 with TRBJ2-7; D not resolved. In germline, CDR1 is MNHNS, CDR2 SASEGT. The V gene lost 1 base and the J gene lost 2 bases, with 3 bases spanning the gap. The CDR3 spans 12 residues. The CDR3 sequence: CASSEVTYEQYF. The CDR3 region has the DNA TGTGCCAGCAGTGAAGTAACCTACGAGCAGTACTTC.

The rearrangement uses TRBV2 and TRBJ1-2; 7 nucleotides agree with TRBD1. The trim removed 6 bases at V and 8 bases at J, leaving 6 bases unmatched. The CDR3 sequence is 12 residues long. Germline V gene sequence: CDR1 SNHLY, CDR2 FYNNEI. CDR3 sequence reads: CASREGARGYTF. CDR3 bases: TGTGCCAGCAGGGAGGGGGCGCGGGGCTACACCTTC.

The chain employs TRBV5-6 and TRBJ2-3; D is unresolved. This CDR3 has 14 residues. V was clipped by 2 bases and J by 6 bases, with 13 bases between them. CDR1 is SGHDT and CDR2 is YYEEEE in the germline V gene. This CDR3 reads CASSFSPIEDTQYF. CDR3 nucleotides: TGTGCCAGCAGCTTTTCCCCTATAGAGGATACGCAGTATTTT.

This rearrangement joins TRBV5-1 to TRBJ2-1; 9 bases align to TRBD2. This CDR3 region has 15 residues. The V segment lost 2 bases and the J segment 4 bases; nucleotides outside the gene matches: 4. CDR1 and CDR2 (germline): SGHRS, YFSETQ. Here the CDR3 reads CASSLERGAYNEQFF. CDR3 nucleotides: TGCGCCAGCAGCTTAGAGCGGGGGGCTTACAATGAGCAGTTCTTC.

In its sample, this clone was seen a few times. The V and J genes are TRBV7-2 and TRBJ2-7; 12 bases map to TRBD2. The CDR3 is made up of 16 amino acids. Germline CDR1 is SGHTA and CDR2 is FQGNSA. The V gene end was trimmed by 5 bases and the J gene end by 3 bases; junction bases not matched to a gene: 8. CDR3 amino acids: CASSPSGLAGFYEQYF. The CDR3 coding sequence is TGTGCCAGCAGCCCATCAGGACTAGCGGGATTCTACGAGCAGTACTTC. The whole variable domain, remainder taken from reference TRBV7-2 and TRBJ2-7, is GAGVSQSPSNKVTEKGKDVELRCDPISGHTALYWYRQSLGQGLEFLIYFQGNSAPDKSGLPSDRFSAERTGGSVSTLTIQRTQQEDSAVYLCASSPSGLAGFYEQYFGPGTRLTVT.

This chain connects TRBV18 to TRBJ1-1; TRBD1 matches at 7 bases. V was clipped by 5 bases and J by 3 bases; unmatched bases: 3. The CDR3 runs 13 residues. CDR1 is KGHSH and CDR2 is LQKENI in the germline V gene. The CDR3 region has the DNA TGTGCCAGCTCAAGACAGGGACACACTGAAGCTTTCTTT. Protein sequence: CASSRQGHTEAFF.

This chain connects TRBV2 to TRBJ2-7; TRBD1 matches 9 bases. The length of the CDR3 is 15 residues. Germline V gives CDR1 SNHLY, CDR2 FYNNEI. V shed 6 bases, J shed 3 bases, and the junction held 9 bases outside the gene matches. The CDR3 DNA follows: TGTGCCAGCAGGGCACCGGGACAGGGAGTCTACGAGCAGTACTTC. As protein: CASRAPGQGVYEQYF.

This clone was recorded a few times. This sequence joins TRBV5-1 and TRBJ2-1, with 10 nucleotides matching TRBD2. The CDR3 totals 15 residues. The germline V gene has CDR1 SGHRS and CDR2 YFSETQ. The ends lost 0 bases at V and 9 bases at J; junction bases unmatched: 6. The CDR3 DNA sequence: TGCGCCAGCAGCTTGGCGGTAGCGGGAGGTGGTGAGCAGTTCTTC. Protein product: CASSLAVAGGGEQFF.